This T cell receptor (beta chain) is from a study of T cells in localized non-small cell lung cancer. In its sample, this clone was seen a few times. Its antigen is not identified. Study results and limitations: The study detected a median roughly 57 of the top 100 tumor clones in adjacent lung. Uninvolved adjacent lung showed peak T cell clonality, exceeding tumor.

V lost 4 bases and J lost 1; bases outside the gene matches: 2. This CDR3 contains 14 residues. Looked up from germline, CDR1 is KGHSH and CDR2 is LQKENI. Assay used: immunoSEQ multiplex PCR; TCRdb lists only in-frame clones, some missing. The sample includes about 25,000 clones, roughly 90% of them seen just once. The TCR sequence derives from a man aged 40 to 70 with stage III squamous cell lung carcinoma. The chain joins TRBV18 to TRBJ1-1, with 8 bases aligning to TRBD1. The starting material was peripheral blood, obtained before any cancer treatment. CDR3 sequence reads: CASSLGQGNTEAFF. For the CDR3, the DNA is TGTGCCAGCTCACTAGGACAGGGGAACACTGAAGCTTTCTTT.